Reported below is one T cell receptor (beta chain). This clone has a handful of counts. The antigen this receptor binds is unknown. The input lacks base qualities; no much larger clone sits a single base away. The trim is 7 bases for V and 7 bases for J, with a gap of 13 bases between the germline ends. CDR1 LNHDA and CDR2 SQIVND were looked up in the germline V gene (reference sequence). CDR3 length: 12 amino acids, cysteine to phenylalanine. CDR3 DNA is the only sequence kept; it has 36 bases, read in frame from the first base. The cohort was made up of approximately 700 healthy bone marrow donors. At the time of sampling, every cohort member was nominally healthy, though immune exposures that went unrecorded were likely present. The donor tested CMV seronegative and was one of the 352 seronegative cohort members. Every donor gave a peripheral blood sample, and the peripheral blood mononuclear cells from that sample were used for TCR beta sequencing. The Qiagen DNeasy Blood Extraction Kit was used to extract genomic DNA from the blood cell samples.

This entry comes from a study of cytomegalovirus exposure and HLA in healthy donors (dated by TCRdb to the late 2010s). Context from the whole study: An earlier analysis of about 560 of the donors reported 276 Gb of sequence data and around 110 million unique TCR beta sequences obtained from about 179 million T cells. A later genetic analysis used genome-wide SNP genotypes for about three fifths of the 666 donors, treating that subset as a discovery cohort. The number of donors typed differed by locus, with roughly 620-630 for A, B, C, DRB1 and DQB1, 522 for DQA1, 600 to 610 for DPA1, and some 440 for DPB1. Every repertoire in the discovery cohort had been generated on one and the same sequencing platform. In the later analysis, no new phenotypic data were used to find candidate immune exposures; instead, reliance was placed on TCR beta sequences and their occurrence across donors. To predict cytomegalovirus infection status, the study brought together high-throughput TCR immunosequencing, statistical association of individual TCRs with disease status, and machine learning. Five DR-DQ haplotypes were treated as single units for association and clustering because of strong linkage in the cohort. The study aimed to test whether cataloging public T cell receptors could reveal signatures of past pathogen exposure. HLA typing covered class I and class II loci at four-digit resolution. Among some 400 genotyped donors of the cohort, an average of about 240,000 unique TCR beta nucleotide sequences were sequenced per donor, around 20% of them non-productive. An early release that covered 640 HLA-typed donors contained about 290 gigabases of sequencing data and around 85 million unique TCR sequences. In an earlier analysis of a few hundred of the donors, high-throughput TCR beta sequencing was used to judge whether each TCR beta V gene segment behaved as functional or pseudogenic. Donor age, sex, ethnicity and CMV serostatus were collected together with the repertoire data. Among the roughly 380 genotyped donors, approximately 76% belonged to the genetic ancestry cluster associated with self-reported Caucasian donors. A separate validation cohort of approximately 130 different subjects was used in addition to the 666-subject first cohort. A later analysis re-examined previously published TCR beta repertoires from just over 650 donors and added high-resolution HLA genotyping to investigate patterns of TCR occurrence. The study profiled the T cell repertoires of around 700 subjects by immunosequencing and related them to cytomegalovirus serostatus. What the study reported, not specific to this receptor: A few of the identified cytomegalovirus-associated TCR beta chains were confirmed in vitro to be specific for cytomegalovirus antigens. Linkage disequilibrium might explain the correlated functional status among segregating V segments, but an unknown experimental factor could not be ruled out. The classifier was reported to diagnose cytomegalovirus status with high specificity and sensitivity in both the original cohort and the validation cohort. A later genetic analysis reported fewer N-insertions in productive TCRs among donors in an Asian-associated ancestry cluster than the roughly 620-donor mean. A later analysis associated roughly 17,000 TCR beta sequences with specific HLA alleles at a false discovery rate of 0.05. Across donors, most TCR sequences were observed very rarely, whereas some public TCRs were present in many individuals. Because HLA typing was missing for some donors at each locus, association tests included only the typed subset. In a later analysis, several top co-occurrence clusters were reported to appear linked to parvovirus B19, influenza, CMV and Epstein-Barr virus. A later genetic analysis associated a missense DCLRE1C variant with V-gene and J-gene trimming of TCR beta chains, and an independent cohort replicated the association. According to a later analysis, most CMV-associated TCR beta chains appeared to be HLA-restricted, and the HLA associations seemed to be driven largely by CMV exposure. A later analysis found that HLA-associated TCR beta chains were more clonally expanded and had lower generation probabilities than equally common non-associated chains. Only TCR beta chains were sequenced in this cohort, and the absence of alpha or paired-chain data limited detectable features. Roughly uniform sequencing depth across donors was assumed in presence/absence analyses, although this assumption may not hold. The sequencing pipeline was judged likely to have produced a cluster of highly shared sequence variants as a technical artifact. About 17 rarely observed V segments, including chromosome 9 orphons, were excluded from the earlier analysis of approximately 500 of the donors because counts were too low. When HLA alleles, especially DR and DQ, strongly co-occurred, attributing TCR associations to individual alleles was difficult. In a later analysis, TCR association rates were found to vary across HLA loci, with the most associated TCRs seen for DRB1 alleles and the fewest for HLA-C alleles. The authors suggested that the approach could potentially be extended to other disease states and immunological phenotypes. A further reported finding was that TCR beta sequences accurately predicted the HLA-A and HLA-B alleles for most subjects in the first cohort. Some IMGT-functional V segments, including TRBV6-2 and TRBV6-3, could not be distinguished by the 87-base-pair reads and were therefore excluded. For the cohort, immune exposure information was limited to CMV serostatus. The study listed 150 to 200 TCR beta chains as associated with cytomegalovirus. In an earlier analysis of under 600 of the donors, most TCR beta V segments were observed in productive rearrangements about 87% or about 30% of the time, broadly matching IMGT annotations.

Library creation used the immunoSEQ multiplex PCR assay. For the multiplex PCR, a mixture combining 60 forward primers for TCR Vbeta segments and 13 reverse primers for TCR Jbeta segments was used. A multiplex PCR assay on genomic DNA amplified the CDR3 region of rearranged TCR beta genes. The amplified TCR beta libraries were sequenced on the Illumina HiSeq System as 87-base-pair reads. Per the authors' processing: In a later analysis, tens of millions of unique TCR beta chains were counted across the roughly 610 repertoires, and approximately 11 million of these chains were shared by at least two donors. To remove PCR and sequencing errors, raw reads were error-corrected and collapsed into unique sequences using a nearest-neighbor algorithm that merged closely related sequences. V, D and J gene segments were assigned by aligning CDR3 sequences to IMGT reference sequences. Each retained sequence needed at least a six-nucleotide match to both a V gene segment and a J gene segment. A rearrangement was called productive if the CDR3 had no stop codons and remained in frame with V and J, and every other rearrangement was called non-productive. Following IMGT convention, CDR3 was defined as the stretch from the second conserved V-encoded cysteine to the conserved J-encoded phenylalanine. The earlier analysis of 500 to 750 of the donors excluded any sequence lacking an unambiguous match to a single V gene segment. In an earlier analysis of several hundred of the donors, V segments were called functional above 56.7% productive rearrangements and were called segregating when the between-donor standard deviation exceeded 5%. A statistical classification framework was built to diagnose cytomegalovirus status from the catalog of TCR beta chain sequences. In a later analysis, TCR nucleotide sequences were compared against IMGT/GENE-DB human TR gene sequences so that V and J genes could be assigned. A later analysis assigned CDR3 sequences and most-parsimonious VDJ recombination scenarios with the TCRdist pipeline. In a later analysis, each TCR beta chain was defined by its CDR3 amino acid sequence together with its V-gene family, and reads without a unique V-gene family were excluded. As a way to deal with suspected cross-contamination and a sequencing artifact, a later analysis dropped 450 to 600 nucleotide sequences that were highly shared and had low generation probability. In a later analysis, a clonal expansion index was calculated for each public chain from normalized within-repertoire ranks of inferred template counts. A later analysis computed generation probabilities with a VDJ recombination model fitted to out-of-frame rearrangements, and checked the results against IGoR. In a later analysis, hypergeometric tests were used to score TCR-TCR, TCR-HLA and TCR-CMV co-occurrence, with a repertoire-size bias correction applied to TCR pairs. A later analysis estimated false discovery rates by permuting HLA or CMV assignments 20 times. In a later analysis, co-occurring TCRs were grouped using DBSCAN, with TCRdist sequence similarity added in when clustering inside HLA-allele-positive subsets. Co-occurrence clustering excluded repertoires with fewer than 30,000 or more than 120,000 public chains, plus five with anomalous nucleotide sharing. TCRdb re-hosts the immuneACCESS table, in-frame sequences only. Its copies lack some clones; in the studies checked, an unresolved V gene accounts for under half of them, and the cause for the rest is not known. The V and J calls and clone size come from that table; D and trimming were worked out from the DNA. The sample contains more than 100,000 clones, approximately 84% of them found a single time. Approximately 1.5% of the sample rests with the top ten.

The receptor's source is a woman aged 18-29 years in good health and CMV-seronegative. In this chain, TRBV19 is recombined with TRBJ1-1, and perhaps TRBD1 as D gene, on 5 matching bases. Sequenced material: PBMCs. The CDR3 protein sequence reads: CASTKGRNEAFF. The nucleotide sequence is TGTGCCAGTACCAAGGGGAGGAATGAAGCTTTCTTT.